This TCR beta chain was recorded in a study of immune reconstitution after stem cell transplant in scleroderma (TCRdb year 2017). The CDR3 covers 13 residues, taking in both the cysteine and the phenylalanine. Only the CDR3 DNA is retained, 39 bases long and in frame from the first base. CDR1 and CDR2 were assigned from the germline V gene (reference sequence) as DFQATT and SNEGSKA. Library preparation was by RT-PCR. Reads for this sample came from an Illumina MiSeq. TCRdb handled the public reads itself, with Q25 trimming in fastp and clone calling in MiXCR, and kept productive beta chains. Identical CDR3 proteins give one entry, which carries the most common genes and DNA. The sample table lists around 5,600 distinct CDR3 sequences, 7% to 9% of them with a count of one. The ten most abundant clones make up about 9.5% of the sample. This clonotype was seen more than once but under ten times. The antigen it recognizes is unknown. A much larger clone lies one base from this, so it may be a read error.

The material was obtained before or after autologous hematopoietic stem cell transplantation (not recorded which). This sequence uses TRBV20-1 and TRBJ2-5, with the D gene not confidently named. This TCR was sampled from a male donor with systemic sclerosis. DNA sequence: TGCAGTGTTAGAGATGGGGAACGGGAGACCCAGTACTTC. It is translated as CSVRDGERETQYF.